This T cell receptor beta chain was profiled in a study of blood T cell repertoires in COVID-19. Study background: Acute-phase and convalescent COVID-19 samples originated in the United States, Italy and Spain.

As originally analysed: Reference gene primer amplification yielded estimated nucleated cell counts. The table came from immunoSEQ multiplex PCR; TCRdb's copy has only in-frame clones and leaves some out. V and J calls and clone size are those listed in that table; D and trimming were worked out from the DNA. This table has fewer than 700,000 clones, roughly nine tenths appearing once. The CDR3 is 12 residues long. The V gene end was trimmed by 3 bases and the J gene end by 8 bases; junction bases not matched to a gene: 2. Germline V gene lookup returns CDR1 MNHEY and CDR2 SMNVEV (reference sequence). As to this clone: Other DNA sequences in the same sample also yield this CDR3.

Seattle's cohort entered during active infection and was followed longitudinally. The sample comprised peripheral blood. The chain combines TRBV27 with TRBJ1-2; 8 bases fit TRBD1. The receptor comes from a woman between 45 and 65 years old with COVID-19, enrolled during active disease. This chain's CDR3 is CASSFAGGGYTF. For the CDR3, the DNA is TGTGCCAGCAGTTTCGCAGGGGGCGGCTACACCTTC.